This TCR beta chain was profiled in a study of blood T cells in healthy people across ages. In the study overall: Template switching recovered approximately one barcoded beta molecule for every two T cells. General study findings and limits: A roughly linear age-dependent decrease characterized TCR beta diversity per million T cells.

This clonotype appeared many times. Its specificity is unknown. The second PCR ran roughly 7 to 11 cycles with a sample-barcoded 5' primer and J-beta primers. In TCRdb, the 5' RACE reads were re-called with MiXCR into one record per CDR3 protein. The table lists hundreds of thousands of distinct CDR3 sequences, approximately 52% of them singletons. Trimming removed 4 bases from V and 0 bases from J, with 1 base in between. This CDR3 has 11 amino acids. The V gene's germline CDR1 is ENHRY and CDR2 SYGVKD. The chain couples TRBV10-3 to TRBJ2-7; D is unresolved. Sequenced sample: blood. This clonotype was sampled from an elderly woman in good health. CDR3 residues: CAISASYEQYF. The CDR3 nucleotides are TGTGCCATCAGTGCCTCCTACGAGCAGTACTTC.